The 9 T cell receptor beta chains reported below all come from one sample, sequenced in a study of cytomegalovirus exposure and HLA in healthy donors. A multiplex PCR was run with 60 Vbeta primers and 13 Jbeta primers. Method: immunoSEQ multiplex PCR; TCRdb's copy keeps in-frame clones and lacks some. The profile shows 200,000 or so clones, 70% to 80% of them singletons. The material sequenced was PBMCs. All receptors derive from a male donor in good health and CMV-seropositive.

This chain connects TRBV19 to TRBJ2-7; TRBD2 might be the D (5 bases). Trimming removed 6 bases at V and 4 bases at J, with 13 bases between. In germline, CDR1 is LNHDA, CDR2 SQIVND (reference sequence). The CDR3 consists of 13 residues. The CDR3 region has the DNA TGTGCCAGTAGCCCGACGGGATCGTACGAGCAGTACTTC. It yields the protein CASSPTGSYEQYF.

This clone turned up a few times. The gene calls are TRBV2 and TRBJ2-1; TRBD2 might be the D (6 bases). Trimming removed 9 bases from V and 11 bases from J, with 23 bases in between. The CDR3 consists of 14 residues. CDR1 and CDR2 (germline): SNHLY, FYNNEI. CDR3 nucleotide sequence: TGTGCCAGGGCGGGGCAGGCTGGGGATGGGCAGCAGTTCTTC. Protein sequence: CARAGQAGDGQQFF.

The genes are TRBV15 and TRBJ2-2; no definite D call. Germline CDR1 is LNHNV and CDR2 is YYDKDF (reference sequence). V gave up 4 bases and J gave up 8 bases, with 5 bases separating them. The CDR3 consists of 11 residues. The chain's CDR3 is CATSIMGELFF. DNA of the CDR3: TGTGCCACCAGCATTATGGGGGAGCTGTTTTTT.

This chain connects TRBV7-6 to TRBJ1-2; D is unresolved. The CDR3 sequence is 14 residues long. V shed 1 base and J shed 8 bases, with 14 bases lying between them. From germline, CDR1 is SGHVS and CDR2 FNYEAQ. CDR3 DNA sequence: TGTGCCAGCAGCTTAGATACTGCCCCATTCGGCTACACCTTC. Residues: CASSLDTAPFGYTF.

This clone was detected once. DNA of the CDR3: TGTGCCAGCAGCTCACAGGTTTTGACAGATACGCAGTATTTT. It encodes CASSSQVLTDTQYF. The V and J genes are TRBV5-6 and TRBJ2-3; D might be TRBD1 (5 bases). This CDR3 comprises 14 residues. Trimming shortened V by 3 bases and J by 3 bases, and 11 bases separated the two germline ends. Germline CDR1 reads SGHDT; CDR2 reads YYEEEE.

V and J are TRBV5-4 and TRBJ2-7; D ambiguous. CDR3 size: 15 residues. V dropped 0 bases and J dropped 2 bases, with 12 bases sitting between them. CDR1 is SGHNT and CDR2 is YYREEE in the germline V gene (reference sequence). The CDR3 DNA sequence: TGTGCCAGCAGCTTGGGTCGAGGTTTAACCTACGAGCAGTACTTC. This codes for CASSLGRGLTYEQYF.

The V call is TRBV27, the J call TRBJ1-1; tentative D call: TRBD1 (5 bases). The CDR3 runs 14 residues. Germline V gene sequence: CDR1 MNHEY, CDR2 SMNVEV (reference sequence). V lost 5 bases, J lost 3 bases, and 13 bases lay in between. In DNA, the CDR3 is TGTGCCAGCAGTCAGGACATTCGCTACACTGAAGCTTTCTTT. Its translation: CASSQDIRYTEAFF.

This rearrangement joins TRBV9 to TRBJ1-2, with a weak D call TRBD1 (6 bases). The CDR3 covers 17 residues. The germline V gene has CDR1 SGDLS and CDR2 YYNGEE. With 0 bases removed from V and 2 bases from J, the gap between germline ends came to 17 bases. The CDR3 is CASSVAPGQRLNYGYTF. CDR3 sequence (DNA): TGTGCCAGCAGCGTAGCTCCAGGACAGAGGTTGAACTATGGCTACACCTTC.

There are a few counts of this clone. This sequence joins TRBV9 and TRBJ2-1, with TRBD2 matching 10 bases. The CDR3 covers 16 residues. From germline, CDR1 is SGDLS and CDR2 YYNGEE. The trim removed 0 bases at V and 10 bases at J, leaving 10 bases unmatched. CDR3 loop: CASSVGPSGGLGEQFF. The CDR3 bases are TGTGCCAGCAGCGTAGGGCCTAGCGGGGGTCTCGGGGAGCAGTTCTTC. Based on the CDR3 plus reference TRBV9 and TRBJ2-1, the full variable domain is DSGVTQTPKHLITATGQRVTLRCSPRSGDLSVYWYQQSLDQGLQFLIQYYNGEERAKGNILERFSAQQFPDLHSELNLSSLELGDSALYFCASSVGPSGGLGEQFFGPGTRLTVL.